These 5 T cell receptor beta chains share one sample of origin, sequenced in a study of T-cell memory formation after mild COVID-19. TCRdb redid the calling of the 5' RACE reads with MiXCR, one entry per CDR3 protein. This table has 500,000 to 650,000 distinct CDR3 sequences, about 22% appearing once. Sequencing input: PBMCs or a T cell subset sorted from them (not recorded which). Receptors were obtained from an adult woman who had mild COVID-19 (a few samples of this study predate the infection). Cell type and time point are not known.

CDR3 DNA sequence: TGTGCCAGCGAGGGCGGTTCCTACGAGCAGTACTTC. It yields the protein CASEGGSYEQYF. V gene TRBV2 combines with J gene TRBJ2-7; D may be TRBD2 (5 bases). This CDR3 comprises 12 residues. Per the germline V gene, CDR1 is SNHLY and CDR2 is FYNNEI. Trimming stripped 8 bases from V and 1 base from J, with 9 bases between. Filled out from reference TRBV2 and TRBJ2-7, the complete variable domain reads EPEVTQTPSHQVTQMGQEVILRCVPISNHLYFYWYRQILGQKVEFLVSFYNNEISEKSEIFDDQFSVERPDGSNFTLKIRSTKLEDSAMYFCASEGGSYEQYFGPGTRLTVT.

This clonotype was seen more than once but under ten times. This chain links TRBV7-8 with TRBJ1-4; no definite D call. Trimming removed 0 bases at V and 8 bases at J, with 7 bases between. The germline gives CDR1 SGHVS, CDR2 FQNEAQ. This CDR3 spans 13 amino acids. The CDR3 here is CASSLARVEKLFF. CDR3 DNA sequence: TGTGCCAGCAGCTTAGCACGTGTAGAAAAACTGTTTTTT.

The J gene is TRBJ1-2, the V gene TRBV12-3 or TRBV12-4; D ambiguous. V lost 6 bases to trimming and J lost 5 bases, with 16 bases between them. The CDR3 is 14 amino acids. The CDR3 region has the DNA TGTGCCAGCAGCCTCGGGATAGTAGCATATGGCTACACCTTC. Translation gives CASSLGIVAYGYTF.

The chain is built from TRBV20-1 and TRBJ2-3; TRBD1 or TRBD2 may be the D gene (6 bases each). Germline V CDR1 and CDR2: DFQATT, SNEGSKA (reference sequence). The CDR3 length is 15 residues. V was clipped by 6 bases and J by 1 base, with 17 bases between them. CDR3 DNA sequence: TGCAGTGCCTGGGGGCGGGATAGTGGCACAGATACGCAGTATTTT. Its protein product is CSAWGRDSGTDTQYF.

V usage is TRBV28 and J usage is TRBJ1-1; 7 bases are shared with TRBD1. CDR1 MDHEN and CDR2 SYDVKM come from the germline V gene. The CDR3 loop spans 15 amino acids. V was pared by 2 bases and J by 4 bases, with 7 bases of the junction left unmatched. The CDR3 sequence is CASSLGTAGFTEAFF. The CDR3 DNA reads TGTGCCAGCAGTTTAGGGACAGCGGGCTTCACTGAAGCTTTCTTT.